This passage covers 24 T cell receptor beta chains from one sample sequenced in a study of shared clonotypes between healthy human individuals. Sequenced by immunoSEQ multiplex PCR; TCRdb stores in-frame clones only, minus some. The sample has a few million clones; about 92% are singletons. The material sequenced was naive CD4+ T cells from PBMCs. Documented subset: CD45RA+ positively selected. Source of these receptors: a man in his late teens or twenties in good health. Some clones in this sample may be carry-over from other donors' samples.

This clone has only one observation. V and J are TRBV27 and TRBJ1-3; D is undetermined. With 9 bases removed from V and 3 bases from J, the gap between germline ends came to 15 bases. The germline gives CDR1 MNHEY, CDR2 SMNVEV (reference sequence). This CDR3 contains 14 residues. The CDR3 nucleotides are TGTGCCAGGACAAGGTCTGCGCATGGAAACACCATATATTTT. The encoded protein is CARTRSAHGNTIYF.

V usage is TRBV5-1 and J usage is TRBJ2-1, with TRBD2 matching over 9 bases. V shed 7 bases and J 1 base; nucleotides not matched to a gene: 15. CDR3 length: 18 amino acids. The germline gives CDR1 SGHRS, CDR2 YFSETQ. As DNA, the CDR3 is TGCGCCAGCGCCTGGACCGGGACTAGCTACTTTTCCTACAATGAGCAGTTCTTC. Translated: CASAWTGTSYFSYNEQFF. The variable domain in full, completed from reference TRBV5-1 and TRBJ2-1, reads KAGVTQTPRYLIKTRGQQVTLSCSPISGHRSVSWYQQTPGQGLQFLFEYFSETQRNKGNFPGRFSGRQFSNSRSEMNVSTLELGDSALYLCASAWTGTSYFSYNEQFFGPGTRLTVL.

The chain links TRBV7-2 to TRBJ2-4, with D possibly TRBD2 on 6 matching bases. The germline CDR1 and CDR2 sequences are SGHTA and FQGNSA. V lost 1 base, J lost 3 bases, and 19 bases lay in between. CDR3 length: 18 residues. The CDR3 reads CASSLGGVGGYGKNIQYF. The DNA of the CDR3 is TGTGCCAGCAGCTTAGGGGGGGTCGGTGGTTATGGCAAAAACATTCAGTACTTC.

The chain combines TRBV5-5 with TRBJ2-1; 10 bases are a match to TRBD2. The CDR3 length is 17 residues. The V and J ends lost 0 bases and 8 bases, in that order; junction bases with no gene match: 11. Germline V gene data show CDR1 as SGHKS and CDR2 as YYEKEE (reference sequence). The CDR3 sequence is CASSLVILASGSDEQFF. The CDR3 coding sequence is TGTGCCAGCAGCTTGGTCATCTTGGCTAGCGGGAGCGATGAGCAGTTCTTC.

The genes are TRBV12-5 and TRBJ1-1; 8 nucleotides agree with TRBD1. Germline V gives CDR1 LGHNT, CDR2 FRNRAP. The ends lost 1 base at V and 4 bases at J; junction bases unmatched: 2. The CDR3 consists of 14 residues. CDR3 nucleotide sequence: TGTGCTAGTGGTTTGGGACAGGGGTCCACTGAAGCTTTCTTT. It translates to CASGLGQGSTEAFF.

This clone was detected a few times. The rearrangement links TRBV18 to TRBJ1-5; 9 bases are shared with TRBD1. CDR3 length equals 15 residues. Germline V CDR1 and CDR2: KGHSH, LQKENI. V shed 3 bases and J 2 bases; nucleotides not matched to a gene: 2. Here the CDR3 reads CASSPWTGGNQPQHF. The CDR3 region has the DNA TGTGCCAGCTCACCTTGGACAGGGGGCAATCAGCCCCAGCATTTT.

V and J are TRBV28 and TRBJ2-4; D gene ambiguous. The V end was cut by 6 bases, the J end by 5 bases, with 14 bases between. CDR3 length: 14 residues. The germline gives CDR1 MDHEN, CDR2 SYDVKM. The CDR3 nucleotides are TGTGCCAGCAGGAACCCGGATGGCCAAAACATTCAGTACTTC. Translated: CASRNPDGQNIQYF.

V gene TRBV4-3 combines with J gene TRBJ1-4; maybe TRBD1 (6 bases). CDR3 size: 16 residues. Trimming took off 3 bases at V and 4 bases at J, with 15 bases between the two ends. Per germline, CDR1 LGHNA and CDR2 YSLEER. CDR3 nucleotide sequence: TGCGCCAGCAGCCAGGCATCGGGACAAATTAATGAAAAACTGTTTTTT. Protein sequence: CASSQASGQINEKLFF.

The J gene is TRBJ1-4, the V gene TRBV25-1, with D hard to call. Germline values: CDR1 MGHDK, CDR2 SYGVNS. Trimming removed 5 bases at V and 5 bases at J, with 15 bases between. The CDR3 is 15 residues long. In DNA, the CDR3 is TGTGCCAGCAGTCTCGCGTCCGGGAGGAATGAAAAACTGTTTTTT. This translates into CASSLASGRNEKLFF.

The rearrangement uses TRBV29-1 and TRBJ1-1; possible D gene TRBD1, 6 bases. V was shortened by 5 bases and J by 1 base, with 20 bases between the two germline ends. Germline V gives CDR1 SQVTM, CDR2 ANQGSEA. The CDR3 covers 16 residues. The CDR3 loop reads CSVRIRQTGKNTEAFF. The CDR3 DNA follows: TGCAGCGTTCGGATCAGACAGACAGGAAAGAACACTGAAGCTTTCTTT.

Here the CDR3 reads CASSSYLTDTQYF. The CDR3 coding sequence is TGTGCCAGCAGCTCCTATCTAACAGATACGCAGTATTTT. V and J are TRBV7-9 and TRBJ2-3; D remains ambiguous. CDR3 size: 13 residues. V lost 4 bases and J 3 bases, leaving 8 bases between the germline ends. The germline V gene has CDR1 SEHNR and CDR2 FQNEAQ (reference sequence).

This clone was seen a single time. The chain uses TRBV11-3 and TRBJ2-1; 15 nucleotides match TRBD2. V lost 0 bases and J lost 5; bases outside the gene matches: 8. Germline V gene data show CDR1 as SGHNT and CDR2 as YENEEA. This CDR3 comprises 19 residues. The CDR3 sequence is CASSLEGGGLAGGNNEQFF. In nucleotides, the CDR3 is TGTGCCAGCAGCTTAGAGGGGGGAGGACTAGCGGGAGGGAACAATGAGCAGTTCTTC.

The V gene is TRBV2, the J gene TRBJ2-7; TRBD1 matches at 7 bases. This CDR3 region has 14 residues. Germline V gene data show CDR1 as SNHLY and CDR2 as FYNNEI. Losses at the gene ends were 6 bases for V and 5 bases for J; bases not matched to a gene: 10. The CDR3, as DNA: TGTGCCAGCAGCGTCAACAGGGGATCTCACGAGCAGTACTTC. This gives the protein CASSVNRGSHEQYF.

The chain uses TRBV7-9 and TRBJ2-5, with 9 bases aligning to TRBD1. Germline lookup yields CDR1 SEHNR and CDR2 FQNEAQ (reference sequence). The CDR3 is made up of 14 amino acids. With 4 bases clipped from V and 5 bases from J, the junction kept 5 bases outside the gene matches. Here the CDR3 reads CASSSGQGGETQYF. Here the CDR3 DNA reads TGTGCCAGCAGCTCGGGACAGGGTGGCGAGACCCAGTACTTC.

The V gene is TRBV4-1, the J gene TRBJ2-7; the D is unclear. Germline CDR1 is MGHRA and CDR2 is YSYEKL. The CDR3 runs 18 residues. V lost 5 bases, J lost 7 bases, and 30 bases lay in between. The CDR3 is CASSYGRIQSPQVGEQYF. CDR3 sequence (DNA): TGCGCCAGCAGCTACGGCAGGATCCAATCACCACAAGTGGGAGAGCAGTACTTC.

In DNA form, the CDR3 reads TGTGCCTGGGGGGGCGGGACAGGGGCTCATCGAGAGCAGTACTTC. It is translated as CAWGGGTGAHREQYF. V usage is TRBV30 and J usage is TRBJ2-5; 10 nucleotides align to TRBD1. V trimming: 5 bases; J trimming: 11 bases; junction bases outside the gene matches: 17. Per germline, CDR1 GTSNPN and CDR2 SVGIG (reference sequence). The CDR3 sequence is 15 residues long.

The V and J genes are TRBV4-1 and TRBJ2-3, with 11 bases fitting TRBD2. This CDR3 has 19 amino acids. V trimming: 4 bases; J trimming: 0 bases; junction bases outside the gene matches: 12. CDR1 and CDR2 (germline): MGHRA, YSYEKL. CDR3 sequence reads: CASSLVPSSGRRSTDTQYF. The CDR3 nucleotides read TGCGCCAGCAGCCTTGTCCCGTCTAGCGGGAGGCGTAGCACAGATACGCAGTATTTT.

V gene TRBV7-9 combines with J gene TRBJ1-1; tentatively, D is TRBD1 (5 bases). V gave up 5 bases and J gave up 1 base, with 14 bases separating them. CDR1 is SEHNR, CDR2 FQNEAQ, per germline (reference sequence). CDR3 length equals 15 residues. This CDR3 is CASSRGEVPNTEAFF. In DNA form, the CDR3 reads TGTGCCAGCAGCCGGGGGGAGGTCCCGAACACTGAAGCTTTCTTT.

This chain joins TRBV28 and TRBJ1-5; maybe TRBD1 (5 bases). V dropped 5 bases and J dropped 0 bases, with 11 bases sitting between them. Per the germline V gene, CDR1 is MDHEN and CDR2 is SYDVKM. The CDR3 is made up of 15 amino acids. The CDR3, as DNA: TGTGCCAGCAGTCTAGGACATCCTAGCAATCAGCCCCAGCATTTT. Protein sequence: CASSLGHPSNQPQHF.

The rearrangement uses TRBV15 and TRBJ2-7, with 9 nucleotides matching TRBD2. This CDR3 is built from 16 residues. Germline loops: CDR1 LNHNV, CDR2 YYDKDF (reference sequence). V lost 2 bases to trimming and J lost 3 bases; unmatched junction nucleotides: 8. The CDR3: CATSRRGASGDYEQYF. CDR3 in DNA: TGTGCCACCAGCAGAAGGGGGGCTAGCGGGGACTACGAGCAGTACTTC.

As regards this clone: This sample includes further DNA sequences coding for the same CDR3. J is TRBJ1-1 and V is TRBV9; no firm D call. V was clipped by 0 bases and J by 1 base, with 4 bases between them. Looked up from germline, CDR1 is SGDLS and CDR2 is YYNGEE. The CDR3 loop spans 13 amino acids. The CDR3 sequence is CASSVGPNTEAFF. The CDR3 DNA sequence: TGTGCCAGCAGCGTAGGGCCGAACACTGAAGCTTTCTTT.

This clone is a singleton in its sample. This chain connects TRBV28 to TRBJ2-3; 7 nucleotides line up with TRBD1. The CDR3 has 15 amino acids. V trimming: 5 bases; J trimming: 6 bases; junction bases outside the gene matches: 11. Germline lookup yields CDR1 MDHEN and CDR2 SYDVKM. The CDR3 DNA sequence: TGTGCCAGCAGTCCCGGACAGGTCGAATTGGATACGCAGTATTTT. Translation: CASSPGQVELDTQYF. Supplemented by reference TRBV28 and TRBJ2-3, the full variable domain reads DVKVTQSSRYLVKRTGEKVFLECVQDMDHENMFWYRQDPGLGLRLIYFSYDVKMKEKGDIPEGYSVSREKKERFSLILESASTNQTSMYLCASSPGQVELDTQYFGPGTRLTVL.

The genes are TRBV6-5 and TRBJ1-2; unclear D gene. V lost 8 bases and J 8 bases, leaving 21 bases between the germline ends. Germline V gene data show CDR1 as MNHEY and CDR2 as SVGAGI. The CDR3 runs 14 residues. The CDR3 nucleotides are TGTGCCAGCGGCGAACCAGGAGTCCTATCCGGCTACACCTTC. As protein: CASGEPGVLSGYTF.

Only one count was recorded for this clone. V and J are TRBV5-4 and TRBJ2-2; TRBD2 aligns across 16 bases. Trimming at V came to 4 bases and at J to 7 bases, leaving 7 bases not matched to a gene. Germline CDR1 SGHNT, CDR2 YYREEE (reference sequence). The CDR3 has 17 residues. CDR3 bases: TGTGCCAGCAGCCCGGGACTAGCGGGAGGGGAACGCGGGGAGCTGTTTTTT. Its translation is CASSPGLAGGERGELFF.